A selection of T cell receptor beta chains follows, all from one sample in a study of blood T cell repertoires in COVID-19. The assay was immunoSEQ multiplex PCR, and TCRdb's table has in-frame clones only and misses some. The sample has hundreds of thousands of clones; roughly 86% are singletons. Material for sequencing was PBMCs or T cells enriched from blood (not recorded which). The receptor set was obtained from a woman in her forties with acute COVID-19. Each CDR3 is given with its conserved first and last residue. D genes are given only for firm matches. For some rows the clone size is stated as once, few or many, or as a class when expanded; others skip it.

>TRBV5-4|TRBJ2-2|TRBD2|once
CASSPKGLAGNTGELFF
TGTGCCAGCAGCCCGAAGGGACTAGCGGGGAACACCGGGGAGCTGTTTTTT
>TRBV12-3/TRBV12-4|TRBJ1-5|-|-
CASSPNSNQPQHF
TGTGCCAGCAGTCCTAATAGCAATCAGCCCCAGCATTTT
>TRBV5-1|TRBJ1-2|-|-
CASSPAGTPDYGYTF
TGCGCCAGCAGCCCCGCGGGGACGCCGGACTATGGCTACACCTTC
>TRBV2|TRBJ2-2|-|-
CASSEAGRTANTGELFF
TGTGCCAGCAGTGAAGCGGGGAGGACCGCGAACACCGGGGAGCTGTTTTTT
>TRBV7-2|TRBJ2-7|TRBD1|-
CASSHGTGGAYEQYF
TGTGCCAGCAGCCACGGGACAGGGGGCGCGTACGAGCAGTACTTC
>TRBV19|TRBJ1-1|TRBD1|-
CASSVTGTGVSEAFF
TGTGCCAGTAGCGTTACCGGGACAGGGGTGTCTGAAGCTTTCTTT
>TRBV2|TRBJ2-3|-|-
CASSARVSDTQYF
TGTGCCAGCAGTGCGCGCGTATCAGATACGCAGTATTTT
>TRBV30|TRBJ2-1|-|once
CAWSVRAGDYNEQFF
TGTGCCTGGAGTGTAAGGGCAGGGGACTACAATGAGCAGTTCTTC
>TRBV20-1|TRBJ2-5|-|-
CSAVAHETQYF
TGCAGTGCTGTGGCTCACGAGACCCAGTACTTC
>TRBV3-1/TRBV3-2|TRBJ1-2|TRBD1|few
CASSRQGVPSGGYTF
TGTGCCAGCAGCCGACAGGGCGTGCCCTCCGGTGGCTACACCTTC
>TRBV13|TRBJ2-2|-|-
CASSLWAGRNTGELFF
TGTGCCAGCAGCTTATGGGCGGGGAGGAACACCGGGGAGCTGTTTTTT
>TRBV10-3|TRBJ2-5|TRBD2|-
CAISNSGGADGETQYF
TGTGCCATCAGTAATAGCGGGGGGGCCGATGGGGAGACCCAGTACTTC
>TRBV19|TRBJ1-2|TRBD1|few
CASSRGTGGGSDYGYTF
TGTGCCAGTAGTAGAGGGACAGGGGGCGGTAGTGACTATGGCTACACCTTC
>TRBV7-8|TRBJ1-5|TRBD1|-
CASSLTRDRGIYQPQHF
TGTGCCAGCAGCTTGACCCGGGACAGGGGTATTTATCAGCCCCAGCATTTT
>TRBV7-9|TRBJ2-3|TRBD2|-
CASSRTSGATDTQYF
TGTGCCAGCAGTCGGACTAGCGGGGCCACAGATACGCAGTATTTT
>TRBV4-1|TRBJ2-7|-|few
CASSQPTGSSYEQYF
TGCGCCAGCAGCCAACCGACGGGGAGCTCCTACGAGCAGTACTTC
>TRBV2|TRBJ1-1|-|few
CASSDQGAEAFF
TGTGCCAGCAGTGATCAGGGTGCTGAAGCTTTCTTT
>TRBV18|TRBJ1-1|-|-
CASSPPTAGTEAFF
TGTGCCAGCTCACCACCGACAGCGGGGACTGAAGCTTTCTTT
>TRBV7-2|TRBJ1-3|-|-
CASSLRGLSGNTIYF
TGTGCCAGCAGCTTAAGGGGACTCTCTGGAAACACCATATATTTT
>TRBV3-1/TRBV3-2|TRBJ2-5|TRBD2|-
CASSQDPPSGGSRTQYF
TGTGCCAGCAGCCAAGATCCCCCTAGCGGGGGCTCAAGGACCCAGTACTTC
>TRBV4-1|TRBJ2-1|TRBD1|-
CASSQPRRTGDNEQFF
TGCGCCAGCAGCCAACCTCGTCGGACAGGGGACAATGAGCAGTTCTTC
>TRBV9|TRBJ2-1|TRBD1|-
CASSPRQGGASEQFF
TGTGCCAGCAGCCCCCGACAGGGTGGTGCGAGTGAGCAGTTCTTC
>TRBV5-1|TRBJ2-5|TRBD2|-
CASSPQAGEETQYF
TGCGCCAGCAGCCCTCAAGCGGGGGAAGAGACCCAGTACTTC
>TRBV18|TRBJ1-5|-|once
CASSMTGNNQPQHF
TGTGCCAGCTCAATGACAGGAAACAATCAGCCCCAGCATTTT
>TRBV5-1|TRBJ2-2|TRBD2|once
CASGGGLDTGELFF
TGCGCCAGCGGCGGGGGTTTGGACACCGGGGAGCTGTTTTTT
>TRBV7-9|TRBJ1-1|TRBD1|few
CASKLKGARNTEAFF
TGTGCCAGCAAACTTAAGGGGGCTAGGAACACTGAAGCTTTCTTT
>TRBV7-9|TRBJ2-3|TRBD2|-
CASSPRTSGGPDTQYF
TGTGCCAGCAGCCCCCGGACTAGCGGGGGGCCAGATACGCAGTATTTT
>TRBV5-1|TRBJ1-1|-|-
CASSLSRMNTEAFF
TGCGCCAGCAGCTTGTCCAGAATGAACACTGAAGCTTTCTTT
>TRBV3-1/TRBV3-2|TRBJ1-6|-|once
CASSQSPDTYNSPLHF
TGTGCCAGCAGCCAAAGCCCGGACACTTATAATTCACCCCTCCACTTT
>TRBV11-2|TRBJ1-4|TRBD1|-
CASSLGRQGSGNEKLFF
TGTGCCAGCAGCTTAGGAAGACAGGGGAGTGGTAATGAAAAACTGTTTTTT
>TRBV6-5|TRBJ1-2|-|-
CATLTRMSGGYTF
TGTGCCACCCTGACTAGGATGAGCGGCGGCTACACCTTC
>TRBV19|TRBJ1-5|TRBD1|few
CASSHTGGTSNQPQHF
TGTGCCAGTAGCCACACAGGGGGAACGAGCAATCAGCCCCAGCATTTT
>TRBV7-2|TRBJ2-1|-|-
CASSSPTTGLHEQFF
TGTGCCAGCAGCTCCCCTACGACAGGTTTGCATGAGCAGTTCTTC
>TRBV10-3|TRBJ2-3|TRBD2|-
CAISLLGGAGTDTQYF
TGTGCCATCAGTCTACTCGGGGGGGCCGGGACAGATACGCAGTATTTT
>TRBV5-5|TRBJ2-6|-|-
CASSLRRSSGANVLTF
TGTGCCAGCAGCCTAAGACGGAGCTCTGGGGCCAACGTCCTGACTTTC
>TRBV7-9|TRBJ1-1|TRBD1|-
CASTPDRANTEAFF
TGTGCCAGCACCCCTGACAGGGCGAACACTGAAGCTTTCTTT
>TRBV21-1|TRBJ2-7|-|-
CASSSPQGPLHEQYF
TGTGCCAGCAGCTCCCCACAGGGACCTCTCCACGAGCAGTACTTC
>TRBV24-1|TRBJ2-3|TRBD2|-
CATASGSTDTQYF
TGTGCCACCGCTAGCGGTAGCACAGATACGCAGTATTTT
>TRBV5-4|TRBJ2-1|TRBD1|-
CASSFEGAAYNEQFF
TGTGCCAGCAGCTTTGAGGGGGCGGCCTACAATGAGCAGTTCTTC
>TRBV18|TRBJ2-1|-|-
CASSPEGGEQFF
TGTGCCAGCTCACCAGAAGGGGGTGAGCAGTTCTTC
>TRBV19|TRBJ1-1|TRBD1|-
CASSLRGVGTEAFF
TGTGCCAGTAGTCTCAGGGGGGTTGGGACTGAAGCTTTCTTT
>TRBV5-6|TRBJ2-7|TRBD1|-
CASSRQGGGYEQYF
TGTGCCAGCAGCAGGCAAGGGGGCGGATACGAGCAGTACTTC
>TRBV9|TRBJ1-1|TRBD1|few
CASSISTGVNTEAFF
TGTGCCAGCAGCATCTCGACAGGGGTAAACACTGAAGCTTTCTTT
>TRBV6-5|TRBJ1-3|-|once
CASSWGRVGGNTIYF
TGTGCCAGCAGTTGGGGCAGGGTAGGGGGAAACACCATATATTTT
>TRBV30|TRBJ1-6|-|few
CAWSEGRGNSPLHF
TGTGCCTGGAGTGAGGGCAGGGGCAATTCACCCCTCCACTTT
>TRBV4-1|TRBJ2-5|-|-
CASSQDPYGSEETQYF
TGCGCCAGCAGCCAAGATCCCTACGGCTCGGAGGAGACCCAGTACTTC
>TRBV19|TRBJ1-1|-|-
CASSVAGRAEAFF
TGTGCCAGTAGTGTAGCTGGCAGGGCTGAAGCTTTCTTT
>TRBV5-6|TRBJ1-6|-|-
CASSFDGSRSPLHF
TGTGCCAGCAGCTTTGATGGGAGTCGATCACCCCTCCACTTT
>TRBV5-4|TRBJ2-5|-|-
CASREGIQETQYF
TGTGCCAGCAGGGAGGGCATCCAAGAGACCCAGTACTTC
>TRBV19|TRBJ1-1|-|-
CASSPDGGMNTEAFF
TGTGCCAGTAGTCCGGACGGAGGGATGAACACTGAAGCTTTCTTT